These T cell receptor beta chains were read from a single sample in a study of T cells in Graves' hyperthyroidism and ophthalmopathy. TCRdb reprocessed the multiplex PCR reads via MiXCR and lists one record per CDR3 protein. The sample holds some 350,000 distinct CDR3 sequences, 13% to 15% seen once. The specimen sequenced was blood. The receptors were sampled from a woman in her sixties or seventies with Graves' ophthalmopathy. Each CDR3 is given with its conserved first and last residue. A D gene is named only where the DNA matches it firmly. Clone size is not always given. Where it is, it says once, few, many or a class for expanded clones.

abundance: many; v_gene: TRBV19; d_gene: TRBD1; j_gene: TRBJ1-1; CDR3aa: CASSPRQGLTEAFF; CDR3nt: TGTGCCAGTAGTCCAAGACAGGGGCTGACTGAAGCTTTCTTT
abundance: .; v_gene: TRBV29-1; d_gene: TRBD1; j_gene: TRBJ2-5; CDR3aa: CSVDRGQWGETQYF; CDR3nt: TGCAGCGTGGACAGGGGGCAATGGGGAGAGACCCAGTACTTC
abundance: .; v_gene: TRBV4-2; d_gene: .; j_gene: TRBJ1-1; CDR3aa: CASSQDLGTMNTEAFF; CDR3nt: TGTGCCAGCAGCCAAGATTTAGGGACAATGAACACTGAAGCTTTCTTT
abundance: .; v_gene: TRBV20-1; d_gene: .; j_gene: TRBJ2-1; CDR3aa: CSAREIGSGGISYNEQFF; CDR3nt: TGCAGTGCTAGAGAGATCGGTAGCGGAGGGATCTCCTACAATGAGCAGTTCTTC
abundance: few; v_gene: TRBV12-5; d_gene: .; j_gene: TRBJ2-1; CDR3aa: CASGLATGNEQFF; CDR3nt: TGTGCTAGTGGTTTGGCCACGGGCAATGAGCAGTTCTTC
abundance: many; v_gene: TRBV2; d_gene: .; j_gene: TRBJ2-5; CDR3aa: CASDLTHVGQQETQYF; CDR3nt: TGTGCCAGCGACCTGACCCACGTAGGACAGCAAGAGACCCAGTACTTC
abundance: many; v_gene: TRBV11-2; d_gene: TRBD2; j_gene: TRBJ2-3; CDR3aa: CASSLGPPSGYTDTQYF; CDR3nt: TGTGCCAGCAGCTTAGGGCCCCCTAGCGGCTACACAGATACGCAGTATTTT
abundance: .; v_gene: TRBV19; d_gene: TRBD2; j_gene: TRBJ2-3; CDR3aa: CASSIGTSGRPADTQYF; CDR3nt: TGTGCCAGTAGTATTGGGACTAGCGGGAGACCCGCAGATACGCAGTATTTT
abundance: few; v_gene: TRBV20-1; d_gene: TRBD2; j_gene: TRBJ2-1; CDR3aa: CSASGTSGRESYNEQFF; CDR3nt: TGCAGTGCTTCCGGGACTAGCGGGAGAGAATCCTACAATGAGCAGTTCTTC
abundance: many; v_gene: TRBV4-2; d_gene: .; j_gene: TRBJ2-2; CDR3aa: CASSLSPGGVPNTGELFF; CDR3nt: TGTGCCAGCAGCCTCAGTCCCGGAGGTGTTCCGAACACCGGGGAGCTGTTTTTT
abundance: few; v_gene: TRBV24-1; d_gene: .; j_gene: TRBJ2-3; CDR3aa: CATSDATTASTDTQYF; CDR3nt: TGTGCCACCAGTGATGCTACGACCGCTAGCACAGATACGCAGTATTTT
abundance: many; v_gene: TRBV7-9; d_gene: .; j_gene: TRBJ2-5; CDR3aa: CASSFARETQYF; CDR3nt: TGTGCCAGCAGTTTTGCACGGGAGACCCAGTACTTC
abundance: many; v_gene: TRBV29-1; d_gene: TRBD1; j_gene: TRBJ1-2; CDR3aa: CSVERGQAYTF; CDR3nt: TGCAGCGTTGAAAGGGGGCAGGCCTACACCTTC
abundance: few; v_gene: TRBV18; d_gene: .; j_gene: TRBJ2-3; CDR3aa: CASSLSGGFTTDTQYF; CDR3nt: TGTGCCAGCTCCCTATCTGGGGGGTTTACAACAGATACGCAGTATTTT
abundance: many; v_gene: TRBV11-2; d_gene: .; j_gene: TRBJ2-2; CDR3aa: CASSLRSILGELFF; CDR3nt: TGTGCCAGCAGCTTACGGTCAATACTCGGGGAGCTGTTTTTT
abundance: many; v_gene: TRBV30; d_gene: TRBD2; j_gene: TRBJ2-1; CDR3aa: CAWSVLTGRYYNEQFF; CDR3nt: TGTGCCTGGAGTGTGTTAACCGGGAGGTATTACAATGAGCAGTTCTTC
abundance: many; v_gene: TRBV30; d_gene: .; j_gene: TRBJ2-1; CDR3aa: CASSRRPLNNEQFF; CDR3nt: TGTGCCTCGTCCCGGAGACCACTGAACAATGAGCAGTTCTTC
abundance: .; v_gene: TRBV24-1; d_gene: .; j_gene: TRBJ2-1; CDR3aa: CATSDSGAQFF; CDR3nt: TGTGCCACCAGTGATTCGGGGGCGCAGTTCTTC
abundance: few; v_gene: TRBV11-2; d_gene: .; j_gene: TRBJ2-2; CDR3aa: CASSTTRVGTGELFF; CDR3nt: TGTGCCAGCAGCACTACCAGGGTGGGCACCGGGGAGCTGTTTTTT
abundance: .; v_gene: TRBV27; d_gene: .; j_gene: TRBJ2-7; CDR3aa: CASSSSAGRRAYEQYF; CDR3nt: TGTGCCAGCAGTTCCTCCGCCGGGCGTCGGGCCTACGAGCAGTACTTC
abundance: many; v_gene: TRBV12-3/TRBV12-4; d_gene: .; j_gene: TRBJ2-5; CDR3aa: CASSFGGDGETQYF; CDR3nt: TGTGCCAGCAGTTTTGGGGGAGATGGGGAGACCCAGTACTTC
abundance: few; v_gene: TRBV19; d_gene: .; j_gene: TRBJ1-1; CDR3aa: CASASQRVTEAFF; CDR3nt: TGTGCCAGTGCGTCACAGCGGGTCACTGAAGCTTTCTTT
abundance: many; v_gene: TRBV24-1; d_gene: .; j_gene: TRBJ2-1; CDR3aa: CATSDLQGGRNNEQFF; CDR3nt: TGTGCCACCAGTGATTTGCAAGGGGGGAGGAACAATGAGCAGTTCTTC
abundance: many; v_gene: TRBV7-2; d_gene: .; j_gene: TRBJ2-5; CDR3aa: CASSPPSQETQYF; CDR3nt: TGTGCCAGCAGCCCCCCGTCCCAAGAGACCCAGTACTTC
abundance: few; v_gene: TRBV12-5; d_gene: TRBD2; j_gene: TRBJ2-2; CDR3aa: CASGPSGGNTGELFF; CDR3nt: TGTGCTAGTGGTCCGTCGGGGGGGAACACCGGGGAGCTGTTTTTT
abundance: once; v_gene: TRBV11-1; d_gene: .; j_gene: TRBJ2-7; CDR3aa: CASSLEGGSSYERYF; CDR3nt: TGTGCCAGCAGCTTAGAAGGGGGTAGCTCCTACGAGCGGTACTTC
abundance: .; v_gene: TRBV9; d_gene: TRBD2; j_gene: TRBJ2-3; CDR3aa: CASSPQGLAGGALPDTQYF; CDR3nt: TGTGCCAGCAGCCCCCAAGGACTAGCGGGAGGAGCCCTCCCAGATACGCAGTATTTT
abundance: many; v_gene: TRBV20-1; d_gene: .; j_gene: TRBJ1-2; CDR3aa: CSANIRGGAYGYTF; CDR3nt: TGCAGTGCTAACATCCGGGGGGGAGCCTATGGCTACACCTTC
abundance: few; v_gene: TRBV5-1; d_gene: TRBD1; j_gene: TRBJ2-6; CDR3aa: CASSPPGQGGGANVLTF; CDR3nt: TGCGCCAGCAGCCCACCGGGACAGGGTGGAGGGGCCAACGTCCTGACTTTC
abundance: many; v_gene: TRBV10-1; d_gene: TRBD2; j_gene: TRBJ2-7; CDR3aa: CASSPGTMKYEQYF; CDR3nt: TGCGCCAGCTCCCCGGGGACTATGAAGTACGAGCAGTACTTC
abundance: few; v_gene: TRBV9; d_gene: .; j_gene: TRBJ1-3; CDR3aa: CASSVEPTYSGNTIYF; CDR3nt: TGTGCCAGCAGCGTCGAGCCAACTTACTCTGGAAACACCATATATTTT
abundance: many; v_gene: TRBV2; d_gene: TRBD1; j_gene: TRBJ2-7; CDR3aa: CASTEGTGYEQYF; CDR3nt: TGTGCCAGCACGGAGGGGACAGGGTACGAGCAGTACTTC
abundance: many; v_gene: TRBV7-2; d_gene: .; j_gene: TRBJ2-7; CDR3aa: CASSSTGWEQYF; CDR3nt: TGTGCCAGCAGCTCTACAGGGTGGGAGCAGTACTTC
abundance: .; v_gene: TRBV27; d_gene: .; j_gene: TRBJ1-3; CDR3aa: CASMETGRNTIYF; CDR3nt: TGTGCCAGCATGGAAACGGGGCGAAACACCATATATTTT
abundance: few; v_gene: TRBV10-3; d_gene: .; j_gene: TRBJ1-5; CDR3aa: CAISEVNQPQHF; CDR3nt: TGTGCCATCAGTGAAGTCAATCAGCCCCAGCATTTT
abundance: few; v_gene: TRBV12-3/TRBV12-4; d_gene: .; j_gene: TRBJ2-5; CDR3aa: CASSLQARETQYF; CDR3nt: TGTGCCAGCAGTTTACAGGCGCGAGAGACCCAGTACTTC
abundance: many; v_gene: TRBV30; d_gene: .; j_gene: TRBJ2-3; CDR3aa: CAWSVHRDTQYF; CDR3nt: TGTGCCTGGAGCGTCCATCGGGATACGCAGTATTTT
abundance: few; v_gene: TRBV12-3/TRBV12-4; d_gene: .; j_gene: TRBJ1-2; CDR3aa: CASSLRGVYGYTF; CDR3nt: TGTGCCAGCAGTTTGCGAGGGGTCTATGGCTACACCTTC
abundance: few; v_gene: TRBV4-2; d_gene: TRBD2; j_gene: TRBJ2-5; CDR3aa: CASSQDAGAGGPSTQYF; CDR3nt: TGTGCCAGCAGCCAAGATGCAGGGGCGGGAGGGCCTTCTACCCAGTACTTC
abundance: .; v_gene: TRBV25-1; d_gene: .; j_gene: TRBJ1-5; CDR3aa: CASRQRGAQPQHF; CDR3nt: TGTGCCAGCAGACAACGGGGCGCCCAGCCCCAGCATTTT
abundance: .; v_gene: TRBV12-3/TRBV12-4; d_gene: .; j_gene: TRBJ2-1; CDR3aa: CASSLASVDEQFF; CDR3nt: TGTGCCAGCAGTTTAGCTAGCGTGGATGAGCAGTTCTTC
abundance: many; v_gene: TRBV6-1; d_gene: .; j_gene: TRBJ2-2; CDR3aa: CASAESVGELFF; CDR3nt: TGTGCCAGCGCTGAGAGTGTCGGGGAGCTGTTTTTT
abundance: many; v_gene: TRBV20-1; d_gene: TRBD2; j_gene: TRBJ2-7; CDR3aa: CSAIQPTSGSSYEQYF; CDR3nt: TGCAGTGCTATACAGCCCACTAGCGGGAGTAGCTACGAGCAGTACTTC
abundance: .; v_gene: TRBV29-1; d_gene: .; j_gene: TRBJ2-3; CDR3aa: CSYTSTDTQYF; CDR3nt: TGCAGCTATACTAGCACAGATACGCAGTATTTT
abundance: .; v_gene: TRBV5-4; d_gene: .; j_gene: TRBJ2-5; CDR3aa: CASSLWGPRLVQGEGGQETQYF; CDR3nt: TGTGCCAGCAGCTTGTGGGGGCCCCGCCTTGTTCAGGGAGAGGGGGGGCAAGAGACCCAGTACTTC
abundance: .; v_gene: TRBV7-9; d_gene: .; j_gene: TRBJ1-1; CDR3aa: CASSLSLGGTEAFF; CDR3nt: TGTGCCAGCAGCTTATCGTTGGGGGGCACTGAAGCTTTCTTT
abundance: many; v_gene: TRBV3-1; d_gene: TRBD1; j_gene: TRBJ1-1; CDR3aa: CASSQPWTGGTEAFF; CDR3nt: TGTGCCAGCAGCCAGCCCTGGACAGGGGGCACTGAAGCTTTCTTT
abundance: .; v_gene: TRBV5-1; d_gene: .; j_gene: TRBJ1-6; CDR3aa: CASSQAGTYNSPLHF; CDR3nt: TGTGCCAGCAGCCAAGCTGGGACCTATAATTCACCCCTCCACTTT
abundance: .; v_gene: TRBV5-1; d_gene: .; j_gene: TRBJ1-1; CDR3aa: CASSVGGDTEALF; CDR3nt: TGCGCCAGCAGTGTAGGGGGAGATACTGAAGCTCTCTTT
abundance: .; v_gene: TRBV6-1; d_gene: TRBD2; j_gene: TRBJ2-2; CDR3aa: CASRSSGGGYGELFF; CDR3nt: TGTGCCAGCAGGTCCAGCGGGGGGGGGTACGGGGAGCTGTTTTTT
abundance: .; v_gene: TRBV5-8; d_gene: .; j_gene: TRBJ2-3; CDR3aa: CASSLAGQRADTQYF; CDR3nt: TGTGCCAGCAGCTTGGCCGGACAGAGGGCAGATACGCAGTATTTT
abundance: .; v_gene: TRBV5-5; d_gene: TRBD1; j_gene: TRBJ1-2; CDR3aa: CASSTRTGGYGYTF; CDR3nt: TGTGCCAGCAGCACCAGAACAGGGGGCTATGGCTACACCTTC
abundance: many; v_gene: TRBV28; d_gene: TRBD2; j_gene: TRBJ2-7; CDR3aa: CASSPSGVSYEQYF; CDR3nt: TGTGCCAGCAGTCCTAGCGGTGTCTCCTACGAGCAGTACTTC
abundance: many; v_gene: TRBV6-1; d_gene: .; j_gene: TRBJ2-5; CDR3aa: CASSELIQETQYF; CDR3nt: TGTGCCAGCAGTGAACTGATTCAAGAGACCCAGTACTTC